One sample yielded the 15 T cell receptor beta chains listed below, sequenced in a study of preoperative IRX-2 immunotherapy in early breast cancer. Treatment given: preoperative locoregional IRX-2 cytokine immunotherapy. Profiling relied on immunoSEQ multiplex PCR, and the TCRdb table lists in-frame clones only, not all of them. The repertoire includes about 19,000 clones, around four fifths of them detected once, and 1.2% sits in the top ten. The material sequenced was lymph node tissue, taken after IRX-2 immunotherapy. These receptor sequences come from a human donor with breast cancer.

The V and J genes are TRBV5-1 and TRBJ1-5; the D gene is possibly TRBD1 (5 bases). The CDR3 is 14 residues long. In germline, CDR1 is SGHRS, CDR2 YFSETQ. V lost 1 base to trimming and J lost 5 bases, with 10 bases between them. The CDR3 bases are TGCGCCAGCAGCTTGCGGCAGGGCGATCAGCCCCAGCATTTT. Translation: CASSLRQGDQPQHF.

V is TRBV6-8 and J is TRBJ2-3, with unresolved D. CDR3 length: 14 residues. V was shortened by 4 bases and J by 1 base, with 9 bases between the two germline ends. Germline V gives CDR1 MNHGY, CDR2 SAAAGT. CDR3 coding DNA: TGTGCCAGCAGTTCTCCCTCCGGCACAGATACGCAGTATTTT. As protein: CASSSPSGTDTQYF.

The gene calls are TRBV19 and TRBJ1-2; a weak D match, TRBD1 (5 bases). V was trimmed by 7 bases and J by 3 bases, leaving 9 bases between them. Per the germline V gene, CDR1 is LNHDA and CDR2 is SQIVND (reference sequence). The CDR3 extends over 12 amino acids. The CDR3 DNA follows: TGTGCCAGTACAGGGCAGGACTATGGCTACACCTTC. Translating gives CASTGQDYGYTF.

This rearrangement joins TRBV23-1 to TRBJ2-2; 7 nucleotides match TRBD1. TRBV23-1 is reported as an ORF; its role is uncertain. This CDR3 has 13 amino acids. The trim removed 2 bases at V and 6 bases at J, leaving 0 bases unmatched. This chain's CDR3 is CASSQTGAGELFF. The CDR3 DNA follows: TGCGCCAGCAGTCAAACAGGGGCCGGGGAGCTGTTTTTT.

The chain carries TRBV27 and TRBJ2-1, with 7 bases matching TRBD2. The germline gives CDR1 MNHEY, CDR2 SMNVEV (reference sequence). Unmatched junction bases numbered 6, after V lost 4 bases and J lost 6 bases. The CDR3 is made up of 14 amino acids. The CDR3 loop is CASSYPGGSNEQFF. CDR3 DNA: TGTGCCAGCAGTTACCCCGGCGGGAGCAATGAGCAGTTCTTC.

The chain employs TRBV4-1 and TRBJ2-2, with D possibly matching TRBD2 (5 bases). CDR3 size: 15 residues. In germline, CDR1 is MGHRA, CDR2 YSYEKL. Trimming took 0 bases from V and 5 from J, leaving 10 bases between them. CDR3 amino acids: CASSQDPPGTGELFF. In DNA form, the CDR3 reads TGCGCCAGCAGCCAAGATCCGCCGGGGACCGGGGAGCTGTTTTTT.

The chain has TRBV11-3 and TRBJ1-6; D gene uncertain. CDR1 SGHNT and CDR2 YENEEA come from the germline V gene. With 3 bases removed from V and 6 bases from J, the gap between germline ends came to 12 bases. The CDR3 is made up of 15 amino acids. This CDR3 is CASSLDSRVNSPLHF. The DNA for the CDR3 is TGTGCCAGCAGCTTGGATAGTAGGGTTAATTCACCCCTCCACTTT.

The rearrangement joins TRBV10-2 to TRBJ2-7; D gene uncertain. The germline CDR1 and CDR2 sequences are WSHSY and SAAADI. This CDR3 region has 13 residues. Trimming stripped 1 base from V and 3 bases from J, with 7 bases between. The CDR3 DNA reads as TGCGCCAGCAGTGAGTTACCCGACTACGAGCAGTACTTC. Its protein is CASSELPDYEQYF.

The chain is built from TRBV11-3 and TRBJ2-1; 8 nucleotides align to TRBD1. This CDR3 is built from 14 residues. J gave up 7 bases and V 5 bases, and 7 bases lay outside the gene matches. In germline, CDR1 is SGHNT, CDR2 YENEEA. CDR3 sequence reads: CASSGQGLTNEQFF. Here the CDR3 DNA reads TGTGCCAGCAGCGGACAGGGTTTGACGAATGAGCAGTTCTTC. Complete variable domain (other parts from reference TRBV11-3 and TRBJ2-1): EAGVVQSPRYKIIEKKQPVAFWCNPISGHNTLYWYLQNLGQGPELLIRYENEEAVDDSQLPKDRFSAERLKGVDSTLKIQPAELGDSAVYLCASSGQGLTNEQFFGPGTRLTVL.

This clone was found a few times. The chain couples TRBV19 to TRBJ1-2; D call uncertain. Trimming took off 4 bases at V and 8 bases at J, with 11 bases between the two ends. CDR1 LNHDA and CDR2 SQIVND come from the germline V gene (reference sequence). This CDR3 has 12 residues. The DNA of the CDR3 is TGTGCCAGTAGTAACGGTCTCCGAGGCTACACCTTC. Translated, it gives CASSNGLRGYTF.

The chain joins TRBV11-3 to TRBJ1-4, with 8 bases lining up with TRBD1. The CDR3 contains 16 residues. J lost 7 bases, V lost 5 bases, and 12 bases had no gene match. Germline V CDR1 and CDR2: SGHNT, YENEEA. CDR3 loop: CASSPRRDRSREKLFF. DNA of the CDR3: TGTGCCAGCAGCCCACGGCGGGACAGGTCTCGTGAAAAACTGTTTTTT. The whole variable domain, remainder taken from reference TRBV11-3 and TRBJ1-4, is EAGVVQSPRYKIIEKKQPVAFWCNPISGHNTLYWYLQNLGQGPELLIRYENEEAVDDSQLPKDRFSAERLKGVDSTLKIQPAELGDSAVYLCASSPRRDRSREKLFFGSGTQLSVL.

The genes are TRBV28 and TRBJ2-1, with 9 nucleotides matching TRBD2. The V segment lost 6 bases and the J segment 10 bases; nucleotides outside the gene matches: 10. The CDR3 length is 14 residues. Per germline, CDR1 MDHEN and CDR2 SYDVKM. The CDR3: CASRPFSGSDEQFF. The DNA for the CDR3 is TGTGCCAGCAGACCCTTTAGCGGGAGTGACGAGCAGTTCTTC.

V is TRBV28 and J is TRBJ1-5; D perhaps matches TRBD1 (5 bases). This CDR3 spans 12 amino acids. Germline CDR1 reads MDHEN; CDR2 reads SYDVKM. V was pared by 5 bases and J by 5 bases, with 7 bases between. The CDR3 sequence is CASSRRDQPQHF. The CDR3 region has the DNA TGTGCCAGCAGTCGCAGGGATCAGCCCCAGCATTTT. Drawing the rest from reference TRBV28 and TRBJ1-5, the complete variable domain is DVKVTQSSRYLVKRTGEKVFLECVQDMDHENMFWYRQDPGLGLRLIYFSYDVKMKEKGDIPEGYSVSREKKERFSLILESASTNQTSMYLCASSRRDQPQHFGDGTRLSIL.

A note on this clone: Germline and junction disagree at one end, which may indicate a read error. The chain links TRBV6-8 to TRBJ2-2; 8 nucleotides match TRBD2. Germline assignment: CDR1 MNHGY and CDR2 SAAAGT. The CDR3 consists of 14 residues. The CDR3 reads CAISQREGTGELFF. CDR3 in DNA: TGTGCCATCAGTCAACGGGAGGGGACCGGGGAGCTGTTTTTT.

The V gene is TRBV30, the J gene TRBJ1-5, with no clear D. This CDR3 comprises 13 residues. The V gene lost 0 bases and the J gene lost 4 bases, with 7 bases spanning the gap. Germline values: CDR1 GTSNPN, CDR2 SVGIG (reference sequence). CDR3 loop: CAWSVRENQPQHF. The DNA for the CDR3 is TGTGCCTGGAGTGTAAGGGAAAATCAGCCCCAGCATTTT.